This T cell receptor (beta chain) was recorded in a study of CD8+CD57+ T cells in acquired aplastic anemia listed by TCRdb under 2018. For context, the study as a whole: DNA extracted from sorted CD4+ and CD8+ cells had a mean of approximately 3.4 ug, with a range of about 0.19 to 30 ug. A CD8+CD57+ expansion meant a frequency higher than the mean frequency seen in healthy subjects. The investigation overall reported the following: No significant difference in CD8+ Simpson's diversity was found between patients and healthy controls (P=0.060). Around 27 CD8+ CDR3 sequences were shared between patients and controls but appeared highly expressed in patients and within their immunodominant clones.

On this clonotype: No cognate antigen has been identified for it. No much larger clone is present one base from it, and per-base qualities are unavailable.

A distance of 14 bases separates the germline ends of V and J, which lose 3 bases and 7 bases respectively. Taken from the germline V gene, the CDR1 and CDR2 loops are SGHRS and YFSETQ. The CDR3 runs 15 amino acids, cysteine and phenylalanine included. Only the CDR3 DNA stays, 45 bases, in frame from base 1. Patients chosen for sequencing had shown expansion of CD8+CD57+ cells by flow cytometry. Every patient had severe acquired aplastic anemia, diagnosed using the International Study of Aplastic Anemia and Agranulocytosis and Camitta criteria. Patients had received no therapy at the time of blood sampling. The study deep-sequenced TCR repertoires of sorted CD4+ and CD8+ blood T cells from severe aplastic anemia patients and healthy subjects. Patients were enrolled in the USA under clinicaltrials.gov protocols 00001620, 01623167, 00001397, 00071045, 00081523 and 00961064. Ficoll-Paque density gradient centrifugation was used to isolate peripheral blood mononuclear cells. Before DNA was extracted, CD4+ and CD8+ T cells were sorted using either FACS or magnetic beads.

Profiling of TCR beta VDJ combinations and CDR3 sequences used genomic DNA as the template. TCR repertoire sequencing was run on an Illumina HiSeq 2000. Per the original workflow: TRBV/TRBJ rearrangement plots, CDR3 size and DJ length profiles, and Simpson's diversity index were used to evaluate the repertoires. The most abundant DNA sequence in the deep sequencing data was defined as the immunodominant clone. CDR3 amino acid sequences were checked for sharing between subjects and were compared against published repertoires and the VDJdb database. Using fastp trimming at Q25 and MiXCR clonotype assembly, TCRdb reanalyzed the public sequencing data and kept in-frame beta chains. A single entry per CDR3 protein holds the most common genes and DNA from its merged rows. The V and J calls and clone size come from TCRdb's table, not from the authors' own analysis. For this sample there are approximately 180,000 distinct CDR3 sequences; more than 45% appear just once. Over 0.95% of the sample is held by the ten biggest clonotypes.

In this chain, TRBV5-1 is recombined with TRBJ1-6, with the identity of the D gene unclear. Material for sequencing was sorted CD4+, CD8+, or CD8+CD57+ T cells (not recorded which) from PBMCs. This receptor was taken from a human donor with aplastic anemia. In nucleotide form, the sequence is TGCGCCAGCAGCTCCCTTTCGGGAGGCAATTCACCCCTCCACTTT. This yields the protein CASSSLSGGNSPLHF.